Following are 31 T cell receptor beta chains from one sample sequenced in a study of blood T cell repertoires in COVID-19. The method was immunoSEQ multiplex PCR; TCRdb's version includes in-frame clones alone and lacks a portion of them. The sample records some 180,000 clones, 75% to 90% being singletons. The sequenced sample was peripheral blood. The source is a woman aged 55-69 years with acute or convalescent COVID-19.

This sequence joins TRBV3-1 (or the pseudogene TRBV3-2) and TRBJ2-1; the D gene is possibly TRBD2 (5 bases). Trimming took 4 bases from V and 2 from J, leaving 18 bases between them. Looked up from germline, CDR1 is LGHDT and CDR2 is YNNKEL (reference sequence). This CDR3 contains 17 residues. The CDR3 DNA sequence: TGTGCCAGCAGCCGAAGATTGGGAAGCGGCCCCTACAATGAGCAGTTCTTC. Amino acid sequence: CASSRRLGSGPYNEQFF.

This chain links TRBV12-5 with TRBJ2-1, with 11 bases fitting TRBD2. Germline CDR1 and CDR2: LGHNT and FRNRAP. The CDR3 has 15 residues. The J segment lost 7 bases and the V segment lost 6 bases, leaving 8 bases of the junction unmatched. CDR3 coding DNA: TGTGCTAGTGGCCCTCTAGCGGGAGGTAGAAATGAGCAGTTCTTC. It codes for CASGPLAGGRNEQFF.

This clone came up a few times. The gene calls are TRBV10-3 and TRBJ1-2, with 8 bases identical to TRBD1. Trimming removed 7 bases from V and 8 bases from J; junction bases left unmatched: 9. The CDR3 has 13 residues. CDR1 and CDR2 (germline): ENHRY, SYGVKD. CDR3 nucleotides: TGTGCCATCACCCAGACAGGGGTTCACGGCTACACCTTC. Translating gives CAITQTGVHGYTF.

The J gene is TRBJ2-6, the V gene TRBV19; 7 bases are a match to TRBD1. The trim removed 7 bases at V and 0 bases at J, leaving 9 bases unmatched. Germline CDR1 reads LNHDA; CDR2 reads SQIVND (reference sequence). The CDR3 loop spans 17 amino acids. CDR3 region: CASTPRTGHSGANVLTF. CDR3 in DNA: TGTGCCAGTACCCCCCGGACAGGCCACTCTGGGGCCAACGTCCTGACTTTC.

This clone is a singleton in its sample. The chain carries TRBV10-3 and TRBJ1-1, with 8 nucleotides matching TRBD1. The V segment lost 5 bases and the J segment 1 base; nucleotides outside the gene matches: 3. The CDR3 is made up of 14 amino acids. The germline CDR1 and CDR2 sequences are ENHRY and SYGVKD. Here the CDR3 reads CAISPGTGNTEAFF. DNA for the CDR3: TGTGCCATCAGTCCCGGGACAGGGAACACTGAAGCTTTCTTT.

This clone showed up just once. The V and J genes are TRBV7-2 and TRBJ2-2; 7 nucleotides agree with TRBD2. The J segment lost 0 bases and the V segment lost 1 base, leaving 2 bases of the junction unmatched. Looked up from germline, CDR1 is SGHTA and CDR2 is FQGNSA. This CDR3 is 16 amino acids long. As DNA, the CDR3 is TGTGCCAGCAGCTTAGTGGGAGGGCCGAACACCGGGGAGCTGTTTTTT. This sequence encodes CASSLVGGPNTGELFF.

The chain couples TRBV10-1 to TRBJ2-5; tentative D call: TRBD1 (5 bases). The germline gives CDR1 WNHNN, CDR2 SYGVQD (reference sequence). Between the trimmed V and J ends, which lost 8 bases and 2 bases, there was a span of 12 bases. The CDR3 sequence is 13 residues long. The CDR3 DNA follows: TGCGCCAGCTCCGAGACAGTTCAAGAGACCCAGTACTTC. Its translation: CASSETVQETQYF.

This clone was found once. This rearrangement joins TRBV1 to TRBJ2-1; TRBD2, the table's D call, was not compared with the DNA. TRBV1 is assigned pseudogene status. CDR3 length equals 12 residues. Written as DNA, the CDR3 is TGCACCAGCAGCCAAGATCTCAATGAGCAGTTCTTC. Encoded protein: CTSSQDLNEQFF.

Here the CDR3 reads CASSPLGQAGGNTIYF. CDR3 bases: TGTGCCAGCTCACCACTGGGACAGGCCGGCGGAAACACCATATATTTT. The rearrangement links TRBV18 to TRBJ1-3, with 8 nucleotides matching TRBD1. Trimming removed 1 base from V and 4 bases from J; junction bases left unmatched: 6. Germline lookup yields CDR1 KGHSH and CDR2 LQKENI. This CDR3 contains 16 residues.

This chain links TRBV11-3 with TRBJ2-5, with TRBD2 matching 8 bases. From germline, CDR1 is SGHNT and CDR2 YENEEA. The CDR3 spans 16 residues. V was pared by 2 bases and J by 4 bases, with 9 bases of the junction left unmatched. The CDR3 sequence: CASSLLTGTRGETQYF. DNA of the CDR3: TGTGCCAGCAGCTTATTAACCGGGACTAGGGGAGAGACCCAGTACTTC.

Concerning this clone: Distinct nucleotide sequences in the sample also encode this CDR3. V and J are TRBV9 and TRBJ2-1; TRBD2 matches 9 bases. The germline CDR1 and CDR2 sequences are SGDLS and YYNGEE. The CDR3 covers 16 residues. The V gene end was trimmed by 0 bases and the J gene end by 6 bases; junction bases not matched to a gene: 7. CDR3 sequence (DNA): TGTGCCAGCAGCGTAGTGGCGGGAGGGCCGGGCAATGAGCAGTTCTTC. Protein: CASSVVAGGPGNEQFF.

This chain connects TRBV6-5 to TRBJ1-1; 10 bases line up with TRBD1. The J segment lost 4 bases and the V segment lost 6 bases, leaving 8 bases of the junction unmatched. The CDR3 extends over 15 amino acids. Germline V gives CDR1 MNHEY, CDR2 SVGAGI. CDR3 region: CASRETGGAFTEAFF. The CDR3 DNA reads as TGTGCCAGCAGGGAGACAGGGGGCGCGTTCACTGAAGCTTTCTTT.

This chain links TRBV28 with TRBJ1-6; 7 bases line up with TRBD1. CDR1 and CDR2 from the germline V gene are MDHEN and SYDVKM. J lost 0 bases, V lost 2 bases, and 1 base had no gene match. The CDR3 length is 16 residues. CDR3 loop: CASSLAGGSYNSPLHF. CDR3 coding DNA: TGTGCCAGCAGTTTAGCAGGGGGCTCCTATAATTCACCCCTCCACTTT.

The chain combines TRBV5-1 with TRBJ2-5, with no clear D. The CDR3 runs to 14 residues. V was pared by 0 bases and J by 9 bases, with 15 bases between. Germline V lookup: CDR1 SGHRS, CDR2 YFSETQ. This CDR3 is CASSLGSGFEAQYF. CDR3 nucleotide sequence: TGCGCCAGCAGCTTGGGTTCGGGTTTCGAGGCCCAGTACTTC.

This chain links TRBV10-2 with TRBJ1-2; 9 nucleotides align to TRBD1. There are 13 residues in the CDR3. From germline, CDR1 is WSHSY and CDR2 SAAADI. J lost 4 bases, V lost 8 bases, and 5 bases had no gene match. CDR3 DNA: TGCGCCAGCGGACAGGGGACCCTCTATGGCTACACCTTC. Residues: CASGQGTLYGYTF.

This chain links TRBV9 with TRBJ2-5, with D maybe TRBD2 (7 bases). This CDR3 comprises 16 residues. Trimming took off 4 bases at V and 5 bases at J, with 21 bases between the two ends. Germline-derived CDR1 and CDR2 are SGDLS and YYNGEE. As DNA, the CDR3 is TGTGCCAGCAGCAACGGGGGGCGGGAGTCAGGGGAGACCCAGTACTTC. Protein product: CASSNGGRESGETQYF. The full variable domain, with the rest looked up from reference TRBV9 and TRBJ2-5, is DSGVTQTPKHLITATGQRVTLRCSPRSGDLSVYWYQQSLDQGLQFLIQYYNGEERAKGNILERFSAQQFPDLHSELNLSSLELGDSALYFCASSNGGRESGETQYFGPGTRLLVL.

This chain uses TRBV6-5 with TRBJ2-5; 9 bases are a match to TRBD2. The V gene's germline CDR1 is MNHEY and CDR2 SVGAGI. V trimming: 6 bases; J trimming: 5 bases; junction bases outside the gene matches: 1. The CDR3 extends over 12 amino acids. The CDR3: CASRGLAETQYF. For the CDR3, the DNA is TGTGCCAGCAGGGGACTAGCTGAGACCCAGTACTTC.

This chain uses TRBV27 with TRBJ1-5, with 7 bases fitting TRBD1. Germline lookup yields CDR1 MNHEY and CDR2 SMNVEV (reference sequence). The CDR3 has 16 residues. Trimming cost V 5 bases and J 0 bases; bases outside gene matches: 7. This CDR3 reads CASSGTGQPSNQPQHF. The DNA for the CDR3 is TGTGCCAGCAGTGGAACGGGACAGCCTAGCAATCAGCCCCAGCATTTT.

This chain joins TRBV18 and TRBJ2-3, with TRBD2 matching 7 bases. The CDR3 runs 14 residues. The V gene end was trimmed by 3 bases and the J gene end by 0 bases; junction bases not matched to a gene: 0. Germline V gene data show CDR1 as KGHSH and CDR2 as LQKENI. The DNA for the CDR3 is TGTGCCAGCTCACCGGGGGGGAGCACAGATACGCAGTATTTT. Residues: CASSPGGSTDTQYF.

Only a few counts were recorded for this clone. The chain is built from TRBV4-1 and TRBJ1-1; 8 bases align to TRBD1. Trimming at V came to 3 bases and at J to 5 bases, leaving 8 bases not matched to a gene. This CDR3 region has 15 residues. From germline, CDR1 is MGHRA and CDR2 YSYEKL. This CDR3 is CASSQPGGAVTEAFF. CDR3 coding DNA: TGCGCCAGCAGCCAGCCAGGGGGCGCTGTTACTGAAGCTTTCTTT.

The rearrangement links TRBV2 to TRBJ1-5, with TRBD1 identical over 12 bases. This CDR3 has 17 amino acids. V was clipped by 5 bases and J by 6 bases; unmatched bases: 11. CDR1 and CDR2 from the germline V gene are SNHLY and FYNNEI. The CDR3 DNA is TGTGCCAGCAGTCCCTTCCGGGACAGGGGGCTCGGTCAGCCCCAGCATTTT. Amino acid sequence: CASSPFRDRGLGQPQHF.

This sequence joins TRBV7-9 and TRBJ2-7; 8 positions agree with TRBD2. CDR1 is SEHNR and CDR2 is FQNEAQ in the germline V gene (reference sequence). V lost 5 bases to trimming and J lost 3 bases; unmatched junction nucleotides: 3. This CDR3 has 13 amino acids. In DNA, the CDR3 is TGTGCCAGCAGCCGGGAGGGAAACTACGAGCAGTACGTC. It encodes CASSREGNYEQYV.

The chain uses TRBV24-1 and TRBJ2-1, with 13 bases fitting TRBD2. V trimming: 3 bases; J trimming: 6 bases; junction bases outside the gene matches: 7. Germline CDR1 reads KGHDR; CDR2 reads SFDVKD. This CDR3 is built from 17 residues. The CDR3 region is CATSDPRTSGRPNEQFF. In nucleotides, the CDR3 is TGTGCCACCAGTGATCCCAGGACTAGCGGGAGACCCAATGAGCAGTTCTTC.

The chain employs TRBV19 and TRBJ1-2; 7 nucleotides agree with TRBD1. CDR1 is LNHDA and CDR2 is SQIVND in the germline V gene (reference sequence). The V gene end was trimmed by 0 bases and the J gene end by 2 bases; junction bases not matched to a gene: 12. The CDR3 is 18 amino acids. DNA for the CDR3: TGTGCCAGTAGTATAGACCCCCCAGGGACAGTGGGCAACTATGGCTACACCTTC. It translates to CASSIDPPGTVGNYGYTF.

The chain carries TRBV11-3 and TRBJ2-1, with TRBD2 as a possible D gene (7 bases). Germline loops: CDR1 SGHNT, CDR2 YENEEA. V was shortened by 3 bases and J by 6 bases, with 21 bases between the two germline ends. This CDR3 region has 17 residues. CDR3 amino acids: CASSFPTGGGAVNEQFF. CDR3 in DNA: TGTGCCAGCAGCTTCCCGACCGGCGGGGGCGCGGTCAATGAGCAGTTCTTC.

The chain carries TRBV9 and TRBJ1-2; 7 bases agree with TRBD1. The CDR3 contains 16 residues. Per germline, CDR1 SGDLS and CDR2 YYNGEE. V shed 0 bases, J shed 2 bases, and the junction held 7 bases outside the gene matches. CDR3 sequence reads: CASSVATTGRNYGYTF. CDR3 DNA: TGTGCCAGCAGCGTAGCTACGACAGGGAGGAACTATGGCTACACCTTC.

The chain carries TRBV3-1 (or the pseudogene TRBV3-2) and TRBJ2-7; D perhaps matches TRBD2 (6 bases). This CDR3 is 15 amino acids long. Between the trimmed V and J ends, which lost 1 base and 3 bases, there was a span of 13 bases. The germline CDR1 and CDR2 sequences are LGHDT and YNNKEL (reference sequence). CDR3 DNA sequence: TGTGCCAGCAGCCAAGCTTCCGCGGGGAACTACGAGCAGTACTTC. This gives the protein CASSQASAGNYEQYF.

This clone came up once. The chain carries TRBV5-1 and TRBJ1-4; no definite D call. The CDR3 totals 15 residues. The germline gives CDR1 SGHRS, CDR2 YFSETQ. Between the trimmed V and J ends, which lost 0 bases and 4 bases, there was a span of 10 bases. The CDR3 DNA sequence: TGCGCCAGCAGCTTGGGCGGCCAGTATAATGAAAAACTGTTTTTT. Translation: CASSLGGQYNEKLFF.

As for this clone: In the same sample, other DNA sequences code for this CDR3. The gene calls are TRBV27 and TRBJ2-1; 9 bases map to TRBD2. CDR1 MNHEY and CDR2 SMNVEV come from the germline V gene (reference sequence). The J segment lost 7 bases and the V segment lost 2 bases, leaving 0 bases of the junction unmatched. The CDR3 loop spans 13 amino acids. For the CDR3, the DNA is TGTGCCAGCAGTTTAGCGGGGGGGAATGAGCAGTTCTTC. This encodes CASSLAGGNEQFF.

V usage is TRBV10-3 and J usage is TRBJ2-3; 11 bases match TRBD2. V was clipped by 7 bases and J by 8 bases; unmatched bases: 8. Germline CDR1 is ENHRY and CDR2 is SYGVKD. CDR3 length: 14 amino acids. The CDR3 spells CAIKTSGVQGTQYF. In nucleotides, the CDR3 is TGTGCCATCAAGACTAGCGGGGTGCAGGGTACGCAGTATTTT.

The chain uses TRBV2 and TRBJ2-5, with 7 bases matching TRBD2. Losses at the gene ends were 6 bases for V and 5 bases for J; bases not matched to a gene: 9. The CDR3 is 14 amino acids. The V gene's germline CDR1 is SNHLY and CDR2 FYNNEI. CDR3 region: CASSGFAGAETQYF. CDR3 nucleotide sequence: TGTGCCAGCAGCGGGTTCGCGGGAGCCGAGACCCAGTACTTC.